Listed below are T cell receptor beta chains from one sample, sequenced in a study of liver allograft versus peripheral blood T cells. TCRdb used MiXCR to reprocess the reads, holding one entry per CDR3 protein. The sample records 2,000 or so distinct CDR3 sequences, roughly 15% being singletons. The origin of the receptors is a human patient who had a liver transplant. Some T cells may originate from the graft donor. Each CDR3 is given with its conserved first and last residue. D genes are given only for firm matches. Part of the rows lack a size; the others show once, few, many or a class for expanded clones.

j_call v_call d_call clone_size cdr3_nt cdr3_aa
TRBJ1-2 TRBV20-1 . medium-sized TGCAGTGCTAGTCGGCAGTCTAACTATGGCTACACCTTC CSASRQSNYGYTF
TRBJ1-1 TRBV6-1 . medium-sized TGTGCCAGCAGTGTCGCAGAGAACACTGAAGCTTTCTTT CASSVAENTEAFF
TRBJ2-5 TRBV2 TRBD2 . TGTGCCAGCAGTACATCCGGGACTAGCGTGGAATTAGAGACCCAGTACTTC CASSTSGTSVELETQYF
TRBJ1-6 TRBV25-1 TRBD1 medium-sized TGTGCCAGCAGTGAAGAGGGGACAGGGAATGGTCCCCTCCACTTT CASSEEGTGNGPLHF
TRBJ1-3 TRBV6-5 . large TGTGCCAGCAGTTACTCGGACAGAGCTGGAAACACCATATATTTT CASSYSDRAGNTIYF
TRBJ1-2 TRBV12-3/TRBV12-4 TRBD1 medium-sized TGTGCCAGCAGACAGGGGGGCTATGGCTACACCTTC CASRQGGYGYTF
TRBJ2-7 TRBV2 . . TGTGCCAGCACCCCGGGCTCCTACGAGCAGTACTTC CASTPGSYEQYF
TRBJ2-1 TRBV12-3/TRBV12-4 . medium-sized TGTGCCAGCAGTTTGGGGGGGGCGGGGTACAATGAGCAGTTCTTC CASSLGGAGYNEQFF
TRBJ1-2 TRBV6-2/TRBV6-3 TRBD1 . TGTGCCAGCAGTTACTCGAACAGGGGCAGCGGCTACACCTTC CASSYSNRGSGYTF
TRBJ1-2 TRBV7-9 TRBD1 medium-sized TGTGCCAGCAGCTTATTCGCGGGACAGGGCTATGGCTACACCTTC CASSLFAGQGYGYTF
TRBJ2-2 TRBV20-1 TRBD1 medium-sized TGCAGTGCTGTCAGGACAGGGAGCACCGGGGAGCTGTTTTTT CSAVRTGSTGELFF
TRBJ1-2 TRBV2 . medium-sized TGTGCCAGCAGGGGGACGGCCTATGGCTACACCTTC CASRGTAYGYTF
TRBJ2-7 TRBV10-3 TRBD2 medium-sized TGTGCCATAGCTAGCGGGGATTCCTACGAGCAGTACTTC CAIASGDSYEQYF
TRBJ2-5 TRBV27 . . TGTGCCAGCAGCACCATGGGCCAAGAGACCCAGTACTTC CASSTMGQETQYF
TRBJ1-1 TRBV20-1 TRBD1 medium-sized TGCAGTGGAGGACAGGGAGAGACTGAAGCTTTCTTT CSGGQGETEAFF
TRBJ1-2 TRBV18 . large TGTGCCAGCCCACGCCCAGGGGCGGGTGGCTACACCTTC CASPRPGAGGYTF
TRBJ1-1 TRBV7-9 . medium-sized TGTGCCAGCAGCGACGACAGCGCCGGGACTGAAGCTTTCTTT CASSDDSAGTEAFF
TRBJ1-5 TRBV6-1 . medium-sized TGTGCCAGCACCCCCCCGGGCAGGACAAATCAGCCCCAGCATTTT CASTPPGRTNQPQHF
TRBJ1-5 TRBV6-5 . medium-sized TGTGCCAGCAGTAAGGACATTTATAGCAATCAGCCCCAGCATTTT CASSKDIYSNQPQHF
TRBJ2-2 TRBV18 . medium-sized TGTGCCAGCTCTATGATCGGGGGCTTCACGAACACCGGGGAGCTGTTTTTT CASSMIGGFTNTGELFF
TRBJ1-2 TRBV6-6 TRBD1 large TGTGCCAGCAGTTTAGGACAGGGAGCCGGCTACACCTTC CASSLGQGAGYTF
TRBJ1-1 TRBV19 . . TGTGCCAGTACCTCCCAAAGAGGGGGTATTGAAGCTTTCTTT CASTSQRGGIEAFF
TRBJ2-1 TRBV11-2 TRBD2 few TGTGCCAGCAGCTTAGAGCCTAGCGGAGCCCTCAATGAGCAGTTCTTC CASSLEPSGALNEQFF
TRBJ1-1 TRBV11-2 . many TGTGCCAGCAGCTTCGGGGGGGTTGAAGCTTTCTTT CASSFGGVEAFF
TRBJ1-4 TRBV2 . many TGTGCCAGCAGCAGGGTTGTTGAAAAACTGTTTTTT CASSRVVEKLFF
TRBJ1-5 TRBV5-5 . medium-sized TGTGCCAGCAGCTTGGGCGGGGGATTCAGGGCCAATCAGCCCCAGCATTTT CASSLGGGFRANQPQHF
TRBJ1-6 TRBV6-2/TRBV6-3 TRBD1 medium-sized TGTGCCAGCAGTTCCCCAGGGGGCAATAATTCACCCCTCCACTTT CASSSPGGNNSPLHF
TRBJ1-5 TRBV18 . large TGTGCCAGCTCTCCCTTAGGGGGAAATCAGCCCCAGCATTTT CASSPLGGNQPQHF
TRBJ1-2 TRBV6-6 . medium-sized TGTGCCAGCCTAAACTATGGCTACACCTTC CASLNYGYTF
TRBJ1-1 TRBV6-2/TRBV6-3 . medium-sized TGTGCCACCCAAGGGCGGGGGCGGTGGACTGAAGCTTTCTTT CATQGRGRWTEAFF
TRBJ1-4 TRBV30 . few TGTGCCTGGAGTCCCGGTGGTGAAAAACTGTTTTTT CAWSPGGEKLFF
TRBJ1-2 TRBV5-6 TRBD1 medium-sized TGTGCCAGCAGCCTGGGACAGGCGAACTATGGCTACACCTTC CASSLGQANYGYTF
TRBJ2-5 TRBV19 . . TGTGCCAGTAACCCCGGACTCGACCCTGGGGAGACCCAGTACTTC CASNPGLDPGETQYF
TRBJ2-5 TRBV5-6 TRBD1 . TGTGCCAGCAGCTTGCGCCTTGGACAGGGAGGAGAGACCCAGTACTTC CASSLRLGQGGETQYF
TRBJ1-1 TRBV6-5 . medium-sized TGTGCCAGCAGCCCCGGACGGGCCACTGAAGCTTTCTTT CASSPGRATEAFF
TRBJ2-2 TRBV6-2/TRBV6-3 . large TGTGCCAGCAGTTACCCGGGACAAAGTGAGCTGTTTTTT CASSYPGQSELFF
TRBJ1-1 TRBV28 . . TGTGCCAGCAGTTTGTCTAACACTGAAGCTTTCTTT CASSLSNTEAFF
TRBJ2-1 TRBV3-1 TRBD2 few TGTGCCAGCGAAAAAGCGGGGGGGGACAATGAGCAGTTCTTC CASEKAGGDNEQFF
TRBJ1-4 TRBV18 TRBD1 large TGTGCCAGCTCATCAGACAGGGGCCTAGAAAAACTGTTTTTT CASSSDRGLEKLFF
TRBJ2-7 TRBV5-6 . medium-sized TGTGCCAGCAGCTGGGGCTGGTACGAGCAGTACTTC CASSWGWYEQYF
TRBJ2-7 TRBV6-1 . medium-sized TGTGCCAGCAGTGAATGGCGATACGAGCAGTACTTC CASSEWRYEQYF